This TCR beta chain was identified during a study of cytomegalovirus exposure and HLA in healthy donors. Study context: Across more than 350 genotyped donors, roughly 80% landed in the Caucasian-associated ancestry cluster.

Study observations and caveats: In a later analysis, DRB1 alleles had the most associated TCRs; HLA-C alleles the fewest. Researchers reported in a later analysis that a missense DCLRE1C variant was tied to TCR beta V- and J-gene trimming.

In regard to this clone: Its antigen remains unidentified.

The PCR employed 60 Vbeta primers together with 13 Jbeta primers. Original methodology: It was a later analysis that counted about 80 million unique TCR beta chains, of which approximately 9.9 million were shared. Only in-frame clones appear in the TCRdb table, and some are missing; sequencing was by immunoSEQ multiplex PCR. V, J and clone size are taken as reported in that table, and D and trimming were inferred from the DNA itself. The sample's table shows 150,000 to 200,000 clones. Trimming took 8 bases from V and 1 from J, leaving 14 bases between them. The CDR3 runs to 14 residues. Germline V gives CDR1 MNHNS, CDR2 SASEGT.

The sequence came from a man aged 30-40 years in good health and CMV-seronegative. The chain combines TRBV6-1 with TRBJ1-1; D is uncertain. Input material: PBMCs. For the CDR3, the DNA is TGTGCCAGCGGATTCAGGCGGGCGAACACTGAAGCTTTCTTT. This codes for CASGFRRANTEAFF.